Reported below is one TCR beta chain. The data stem from a study of blood T cell repertoires in COVID-19. At the level of the study: Samples of COVID-19 (acute and convalescent) were obtained from the United States, Italy and Spain. T cells, B-cell-depleted T cells, or PBMCs supplied cDNA or gDNA.

The ends lost 5 bases at V and 10 bases at J; junction bases unmatched: 17. The germline V gene encodes CDR1 MDHEN and CDR2 SYDVKM. This CDR3 is 18 amino acids long. In the original workflow: Reference gene primer amplification gave nucleated cell count estimates. The data were produced by immunoSEQ multiplex PCR, yet TCRdb's version contains in-frame clones alone and is incomplete. The DNA was the basis for D and trimming; V, J and clone size are from that table. The sample has 170,000 or so clones; 70% to 90% are singletons. The rearrangement joins TRBV28 to TRBJ1-6, with 10 bases that match TRBD1. The receptor was derived from a man aged 40-49 years with active or convalescent COVID-19. What was sequenced was peripheral blood. The CDR3 region is CASSRGALPGTGDSPLHF. For the CDR3, the DNA is TGTGCCAGCAGTAGAGGGGCCCTACCCGGGACAGGGGACTCACCCCTCCACTTT.